Sequencing of this T cell receptor beta chain was carried out in a study of T-cell reconstitution after alpha-beta-depleted transplantation in children. Findings and caveats of the study: Fresh T-cell production supplied most of the T-cell counts and diversity seen one year after transplant. After transplant, at about two months, alpha-beta T cells were reportedly derived from several hundred expanded graft clones.

Preparing the TCRbeta library involved the use of unique molecular identifiers. TCRdb itself ran the PCR reads through MiXCR, one entry per CDR3 protein. The sample shows 500,000 to 600,000 distinct CDR3 sequences, 25% to 30% of them seen only once. In regard to this clonotype: No antigen is known for it.

The CDR3 loop spans 14 amino acids. Trimming removed 7 bases at V and 1 base at J, with 13 bases between. Germline-derived CDR1 and CDR2 are SGHVS and FNYEAQ. The rearrangement joins TRBV7-6 to TRBJ1-1, with D perhaps matching TRBD1 (6 bases). This sequence was found in a boy under two years old with Wiskott-Aldrich syndrome, due to receive a stem cell transplant. The sequencing used PBMCs, collected before TCRalphabeta/CD19-depleted stem cell transplant. The chain's CDR3 is CASTPGASNTEAFF. DNA for the CDR3: TGTGCCAGCACCCCGGGGGCCTCGAACACTGAAGCTTTCTTT.